Below, 14 T cell receptor beta chains from the same sample are listed, as sequenced in a study of PD-1 blockade in mismatch repair-deficient tumors. TCRdb's table, derived via immunoSEQ multiplex PCR, lists solely in-frame clones and lacks some. The sample lists 80,000 to 130,000 clones, about four fifths occurring once. Specimen: peripheral blood, collected about 33 weeks after starting pembrolizumab. Receptor source: an adult with mismatch repair-deficient cancer.

V gene TRBV4-1 combines with J gene TRBJ2-2; 7 positions match TRBD1. V was pared by 3 bases and J by 6 bases, with 16 bases of the junction left unmatched. Germline values: CDR1 MGHRA, CDR2 YSYEKL. This CDR3 spans 18 amino acids. CDR3 coding DNA: TGCGCCAGCAGCCACTACCTGGTCAGGGGACAGATACCCGGGGAGCTGTTTTTT. It encodes CASSHYLVRGQIPGELFF.

This clone showed up just once. The chain employs TRBV7-9 and TRBJ2-1; possible D gene TRBD2, 5 bases. The CDR3 length is 14 residues. CDR1 and CDR2 from the germline V gene are SEHNR and FQNEAQ (reference sequence). Trimming left V 2 bases short and J 7 bases short, with 12 bases between. The CDR3: CASSLTGGTNEQFF. The DNA of the CDR3 is TGTGCCAGCAGCTTAACCGGAGGAACAAATGAGCAGTTCTTC.

The V and J genes are TRBV7-3 and TRBJ2-1, with D unresolved. V lost 1 base, J lost 2 bases, and 12 bases lay in between. In germline, CDR1 is SGHTA, CDR2 FQGTGA. The length of the CDR3 is 16 residues. The CDR3 nucleotides are TGTGCCAGCAGCTTAAATGGCGCCGAACCCTACAATGAGCAGTTCTTC. Protein product: CASSLNGAEPYNEQFF.

The chain employs TRBV29-1 and TRBJ2-2, with unresolved D. The germline V gene encodes CDR1 SQVTM and CDR2 ANQGSEA. Trimming took off 7 bases at V and 6 bases at J, with 12 bases between the two ends. The CDR3 consists of 12 residues. The CDR3 protein is CSAEWGSGELFF. The CDR3 nucleotides read TGCAGCGCAGAATGGGGTTCCGGGGAGCTGTTTTTT.

This sequence joins TRBV19 and TRBJ2-1; 9 nucleotides agree with TRBD2. Trimming cost V 4 bases and J 3 bases; bases outside gene matches: 4. CDR1 LNHDA and CDR2 SQIVND come from the germline V gene (reference sequence). The length of the CDR3 is 15 residues. CDR3 nucleotide sequence: TGTGCCAGTAGTACCCCTAGCGGGGACTACAATGAGCAGTTCTTC. Translating gives CASSTPSGDYNEQFF.

This clone was recorded many times. The CDR3 spells CASSYGDRANTDTQYF. The CDR3 DNA reads TGTGCCAGCAGTTACGGGGACAGGGCTAACACAGATACGCAGTATTTT. V usage is TRBV6-6 and J usage is TRBJ2-3; 9 nucleotides line up with TRBD1. The V gene end was trimmed by 2 bases and the J gene end by 2 bases; junction bases not matched to a gene: 5. The CDR3 extends over 16 amino acids. The germline V gene encodes CDR1 MNHNY and CDR2 SVGAGI (reference sequence).

The chain combines TRBV13 with TRBJ2-2, with D unclear. Looked up from germline, CDR1 is PRHDT and CDR2 is FYEKMQ (reference sequence). The V end lost 0 bases, the J end lost 6 bases, and 5 bases lay between the germline ends. This CDR3 is 13 amino acids long. The CDR3 protein is CASSLGSAGELFF. The CDR3, as DNA: TGTGCCAGCAGCTTAGGCAGCGCCGGGGAGCTGTTTTTT.

This clone was found once. The rearrangement links TRBV7-6 to TRBJ1-5, with 9 bases identical to TRBD1. This CDR3 contains 16 residues. CDR1 and CDR2 from the germline V gene are SGHVS and FNYEAQ. J lost 7 bases, V lost 5 bases, and 12 bases had no gene match. The CDR3 DNA reads TGTGCCAGCAGCCGGGAGGCGACAGGGGGAGGACAGCCCCAGCATTTT. It yields the protein CASSREATGGGQPQHF. Full variable domain (remainder filled in from reference TRBV7-6 and TRBJ1-5): GAGVSQSPRYKVTKRGQDVALRCDPISGHVSLYWYRQALGQGPEFLTYFNYEAQQDKSGLPNDRFSAERPEGSISTLTIQRTEQRDSAMYRCASSREATGGGQPQHFGDGTRLSIL.

The genes are TRBV11-2 and TRBJ2-1; tentative D call: TRBD2 (7 bases). This CDR3 is built from 15 residues. Trimming left V 4 bases short and J 3 bases short, with 13 bases between. CDR1 and CDR2 from the germline V gene are SGHAT and FQNNGV. CDR3 sequence (DNA): TGTGCCAGCAGCTGGGGGGCTAGCGGCTACAATGAGCAGTTCTTC. Amino acid sequence: CASSWGASGYNEQFF.

The V and J genes are TRBV12-5 and TRBJ2-3; no clear D. V lost 8 bases to trimming and J lost 2 bases, with 8 bases between them. The CDR3 has 12 residues. Germline loops: CDR1 LGHNT, CDR2 FRNRAP. The CDR3 here is CASSAFTDTQYF. The CDR3, as DNA: TGTGCTAGTTCAGCGTTCACAGATACGCAGTATTTT.

The J gene is TRBJ2-5, the V gene TRBV4-1; TRBD2 matches at 8 bases. V lost 6 bases to trimming and J lost 2 bases; unmatched junction nucleotides: 5. This CDR3 is built from 14 residues. From germline, CDR1 is MGHRA and CDR2 YSYEKL. The CDR3 bases are TGCGCCAGCAGGTTAACTAGCGGACAAGAGACCCAGTACTTC. This translates into CASRLTSGQETQYF.

CDR3 region: CASKGEGTYEQYF. The CDR3 DNA reads TGTGCCAGCAAGGGGGAAGGGACCTACGAGCAGTACTTC. The chain links TRBV11-2 to TRBJ2-7; TRBD1 is a possible D gene (6 bases). Germline loops: CDR1 SGHAT, CDR2 FQNNGV. CDR3 size: 13 residues. V shed 7 bases and J shed 2 bases, with 12 bases lying between them.

V gene TRBV18 combines with J gene TRBJ2-7; no definite D call. The germline V and J ends were trimmed by 3 bases and 2 bases, with 8 bases remaining between them. This CDR3 has 13 amino acids. Germline V gives CDR1 KGHSH, CDR2 LQKENI. DNA for the CDR3: TGTGCCAGCTCACCGTCATCAGCCTACGAGCAGTACTTC. This gives the protein CASSPSSAYEQYF.

This clone occurred a few times. The rearrangement uses TRBV7-2 and TRBJ2-7; no clear D gene. This CDR3 has 10 amino acids. Germline V CDR1 and CDR2: SGHTA, FQGNSA. Trimming took 7 bases from V and 6 from J, leaving 7 bases between them. This CDR3 reads CASTPFEQYF. The CDR3 coding sequence is TGTGCCAGCACCCCGTTCGAGCAGTACTTC.